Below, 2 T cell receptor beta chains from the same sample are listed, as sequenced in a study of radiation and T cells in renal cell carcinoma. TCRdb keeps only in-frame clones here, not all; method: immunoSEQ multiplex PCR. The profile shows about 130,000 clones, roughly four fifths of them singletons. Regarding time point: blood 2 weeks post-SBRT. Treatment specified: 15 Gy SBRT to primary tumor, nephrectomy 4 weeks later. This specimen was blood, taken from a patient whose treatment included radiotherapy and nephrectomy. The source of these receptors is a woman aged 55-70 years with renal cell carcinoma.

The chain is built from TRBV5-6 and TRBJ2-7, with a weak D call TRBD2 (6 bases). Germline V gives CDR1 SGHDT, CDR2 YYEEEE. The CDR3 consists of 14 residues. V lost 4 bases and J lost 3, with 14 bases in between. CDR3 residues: CASSDTLGGYEQYF. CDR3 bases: TGTGCCAGCAGCGATACCCTGGGGGGCTACGAGCAGTACTTC.

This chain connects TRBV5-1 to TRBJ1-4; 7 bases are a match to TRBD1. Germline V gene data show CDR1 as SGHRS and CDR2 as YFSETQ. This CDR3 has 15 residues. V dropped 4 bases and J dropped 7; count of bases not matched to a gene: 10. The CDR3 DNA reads TGCGCCAGCAGCAAAGGGACAGCTAGTCTTGAAAAACTGTTTTTT. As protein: CASSKGTASLEKLFF. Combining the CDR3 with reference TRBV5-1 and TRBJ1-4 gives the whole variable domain KAGVTQTPRYLIKTRGQQVTLSCSPISGHRSVSWYQQTPGQGLQFLFEYFSETQRNKGNFPGRFSGRQFSNSRSEMNVSTLELGDSALYLCASSKGTASLEKLFFGSGTQLSVL.